This T cell receptor beta chain comes out of a study of shared clonotypes between healthy human individuals. Study-wide context: Participating donors consisted of two women and a few men aged 18 to 49.

Study-level points and caveats: Shared clonotypes across all four donors exceeded non-shared ones in generation probability. Sampling covered nothing but blood. Tissue TCR repertoires likely differ from those found in blood. Clonotype sharing across donors was expected to vary with sequencing depth.

The CDR3 sequence is 16 residues long. Trimming stripped 3 bases from V and 8 bases from J, with 23 bases between. Germline V CDR1 and CDR2: SGHRS, YFSETQ. Of note for this clone: The antigen is not known.

Sequenced by immunoSEQ multiplex PCR; TCRdb stores in-frame clones only, minus some. The sample has roughly 410,000 clones; about 96% are singletons. The receptor comes from a man under 40 in good health. Material for sequencing was memory CD8+ T cells sorted from blood. Regarding subset: CD45RO+ cells pooled with CCR7-negative TemRA cells. The chain combines TRBV5-1 with TRBJ1-2; the D gene is possibly TRBD1 (5 bases). The CDR3 nucleotides are TGCGCCAGCAGCTCCAAGGGGACTCTCAAACTAGAGGGCTACACCTTC. The encoded protein is CASSSKGTLKLEGYTF.